Below, 32 T cell receptor beta chains from the same sample are listed, as sequenced in a study of human T cells and chemical hapten exposure. One entry per CDR3 protein results from TCRdb running MiXCR on the RACE reads. The sample holds about 190,000 distinct CDR3 sequences, 24% seen once. The sample's time point: patch test 3, about 24 weeks after DPC sensitization. Treatment given: therapeutic diphenylcyclopropenone sensitization with weekly scalp DPC. This material consisted of whole blood, taken in connection with sensitization to the hapten diphenylcyclopropenone (DPC). The receptor source for this set is a woman in her 40s with alopecia areata. Some clones in this sample may be carry-over from other donors' samples.

This clonotype was picked up many times. The genes are TRBV20-1 and TRBJ2-3; 10 bases agree with TRBD2. The CDR3 spans 14 residues. J was trimmed by 3 bases and V by 4 bases; bases with no gene match: 4. Germline V lookup: CDR1 DFQATT, CDR2 SNEGSKA (reference sequence). CDR3 amino acids: CSAIAGGLTDTQYF. The CDR3 nucleotides read TGCAGTGCTATAGCGGGAGGACTAACAGATACGCAGTATTTT.

This clonotype was detected a few times. The chain has TRBV10-2 and TRBJ2-3, with a tentative D call TRBD2 (6 bases). V was cut by 3 bases and J by 13 bases, with 23 bases left in between. The germline CDR1 and CDR2 sequences are WSHSY and SAAADI. This CDR3 spans 15 amino acids. The CDR3 nucleotides read TGCGCCAGCAGTGACTCCGGGACTGGGGTAGTTAGCAAGTATTTT. Its translation is CASSDSGTGVVSKYF.

The chain combines TRBV5-5 with TRBJ2-3, with D possibly matching TRBD2 (6 bases). The CDR3 consists of 15 residues. V lost 3 bases, J lost 3 bases, and 14 bases lay in between. Germline loops: CDR1 SGHKS, CDR2 YYEKEE (reference sequence). The CDR3 DNA reads TGTGCCAGCAGCTCAGCGGGCAGAGGAACAGATACGCAGTATTTT. Protein sequence: CASSSAGRGTDTQYF.

In its sample, this clonotype was seen a few times. The chain combines TRBV12-3 or TRBV12-4 with TRBJ2-7; a possible D gene is TRBD1 (6 bases). The CDR3 loop spans 15 amino acids. The germline V and J ends were trimmed by 6 bases and 4 bases, with 19 bases remaining between them. DNA for the CDR3: TGTGCCAGCAGCCGGGACACCTCCCGAGGTTACGAGCAGTACTTC. This sequence encodes CASSRDTSRGYEQYF.

The chain is built from TRBV12-3 or TRBV12-4 and TRBJ1-1; D gene ambiguous. Trimming took off 5 bases at V and 0 bases at J, with 10 bases between the two ends. This CDR3 is 14 amino acids long. CDR3 bases: TGTGCCAGCAGTGACCAGATGATGAACACTGAAGCTTTCTTT. It specifies CASSDQMMNTEAFF.

This clonotype was picked up a small number of times. V and J are TRBV11-2 and TRBJ2-1; D is undetermined. The length of the CDR3 is 13 residues. Per the germline V gene, CDR1 is SGHAT and CDR2 is FQNNGV. Trimming cost V 5 bases and J 7 bases, with 12 bases left between them. CDR3 protein: CASSLTVGNEQFF. The CDR3 DNA is TGTGCCAGCAGCCTTACAGTCGGGAATGAGCAGTTCTTC.

This clonotype was seen only a few times. The V call is TRBV20-1, the J call TRBJ2-1; a possible D gene is TRBD2 (5 bases). Trimming shortened V by 0 bases and J by 8 bases, and 8 bases separated the two germline ends. Germline V gene data show CDR1 as DFQATT and CDR2 as SNEGSKA (reference sequence). The CDR3 is 12 residues long. For the CDR3, the DNA is TGCAGTGCTAGAGAGACTACATATGAGCAGTTCTTC. Its translation: CSARETTYEQFF.

J is TRBJ2-7 and V is TRBV6-5, with D possibly being TRBD1 or TRBD2 (6 bases each). The germline V gene encodes CDR1 MNHEY and CDR2 SVGAGI. The CDR3 is 17 amino acids. V was shortened by 5 bases and J by 5 bases, with 25 bases between the two germline ends. CDR3 loop: CASSPPTVRGRFDEQYF. In DNA, the CDR3 is TGTGCCAGCAGTCCGCCCACTGTTCGGGGGCGATTTGACGAGCAGTACTTC.

This clonotype was observed many times. This chain connects TRBV6-5 to TRBJ2-1; D call uncertain. V dropped 2 bases and J dropped 10 bases, with 3 bases sitting between them. The CDR3 totals 10 residues. Germline-derived CDR1 and CDR2 are MNHEY and SVGAGI. For the CDR3, the DNA is TGTGCCAGCAGTTACCCCGAGCAGTTCTTC. It specifies CASSYPEQFF.

This clonotype was seen many times. The rearrangement uses TRBV29-1 and TRBJ2-2, with D possibly being TRBD1 (7 bases). The V gene's germline CDR1 is SQVTM and CDR2 ANQGSEA. Trimming took off 5 bases at V and 3 bases at J, with 10 bases between the two ends. The CDR3 runs 13 residues. The CDR3 region has the DNA TGCAGCGTTCGCAGGGGGGACACCGGGGAGCTGTTTTTT. This sequence encodes CSVRRGDTGELFF.

This rearrangement joins TRBV7-2 to TRBJ1-5; tentative D call: TRBD1 (5 bases). V dropped 1 base and J dropped 3 bases, with 10 bases sitting between them. This CDR3 comprises 15 residues. CDR1 is SGHTA, CDR2 FQGNSA, per germline. The CDR3 region has the DNA TGTGCCAGCAGCTTAGGGCAGGGCCACAATCAGCCCCAGCATTTT. It specifies CASSLGQGHNQPQHF.

The CDR3: CASSYPTDEQFF. For the CDR3, the DNA is TGTGCCAGCAGTTACCCAACCGATGAGCAGTTCTTC. The J gene is TRBJ2-1, the V gene TRBV6-2 or TRBV6-3; no definite D call. Trimming removed 2 bases from V and 8 bases from J, with 7 bases in between. Germline V gene sequence: CDR1 MNHEY, CDR2 SVGEGT. This CDR3 is 12 amino acids long.

This clonotype turned up a few times. The chain is built from TRBV7-2 and TRBJ1-5, with a possible D match to TRBD1 (5 bases). The CDR3 has 16 amino acids. From germline, CDR1 is SGHTA and CDR2 FQGNSA. Trimming removed 1 base from V and 1 base from J, with 11 bases in between. CDR3 bases: TGTGCCAGCAGCTTAGTTGGGGGAGAAAGCAATCAGCCCCAGCATTTT. Protein: CASSLVGGESNQPQHF. The variable domain in full, with the rest retrieved from reference TRBV7-2 and TRBJ1-5, is GAGVSQSPSNKVTEKGKDVELRCDPISGHTALYWYRQSLGQGLEFLIYFQGNSAPDKSGLPSDRFSAERTGGSVSTLTIQRTQQEDSAVYLCASSLVGGESNQPQHFGDGTRLSIL.

This chain connects TRBV21-1 to TRBJ1-2; the D call in the table, TRBD1, was not verified against the DNA. TRBV21-1 has pseudogene status. The CDR3 extends over 17 amino acids. The CDR3 DNA reads as TGTGCCAGCAGCAAAAAACTGAGGGACAGCAGCAACTATGGCTACACCTTC. Its protein is CASSKKLRDSSNYGYTF.

This clonotype came up a few times. This chain connects TRBV20-1 to TRBJ2-2; 12 nucleotides line up with TRBD2. The CDR3 runs 17 residues. Germline V gene sequence: CDR1 DFQATT, CDR2 SNEGSKA (reference sequence). Losses at the gene ends were 3 bases for V and 6 bases for J; bases not matched to a gene: 11. The CDR3: CSARMASGRAQAGELFF. CDR3 in DNA: TGCAGTGCTAGGATGGCTAGCGGGAGGGCCCAGGCCGGGGAGCTGTTTTTT.

V is TRBV2 and J is TRBJ2-7; no clear D gene. CDR3 length: 11 residues. CDR1 SNHLY and CDR2 FYNNEI come from the germline V gene. Trimming took off 2 bases at V and 3 bases at J, with 2 bases between the two ends. CDR3 DNA sequence: TGTGCCAGCAGTGAAAACTACGAGCAGTACTTC. Translated, it gives CASSENYEQYF.

The chain joins TRBV20-1 to TRBJ2-7, with 11 nucleotides matching TRBD2. Germline values: CDR1 DFQATT, CDR2 SNEGSKA (reference sequence). The junction had 9 bases not matched to a gene; V was cut back by 3 bases and J by 2 bases. The CDR3 is 16 residues long. The CDR3 nucleotides read TGCAGTGCTAGCAGGACTAGCGGGTCGGTACCCTACGAGCAGTACTTC. As protein: CSASRTSGSVPYEQYF.

This clonotype appeared a few times. The chain links TRBV20-1 to TRBJ2-7, with D hard to call. Per the germline V gene, CDR1 is DFQATT and CDR2 is SNEGSKA (reference sequence). Trimming pared 3 bases from V and 5 bases from J, leaving 11 bases between. This CDR3 spans 12 amino acids. The DNA for the CDR3 is TGCAGTGCTAGCGGGCAGTCCCACGAGCAGTACTTC. Encoded protein: CSASGQSHEQYF.

In regard to this clonotype: One end of the junction varies from germline; a read error may be responsible. This rearrangement joins TRBV20-1 to TRBJ2-7; TRBD2 might be the D (7 bases). The CDR3 covers 11 residues. CDR1 is DFQATT and CDR2 is SNEGSKA in the germline V gene (reference sequence). The CDR3 DNA follows: TGCAGTGCTAGATTCGGGGGGCGCAAATTCTTC. The encoded protein is CSARFGGRKFF.

The chain employs TRBV6-6 and TRBJ2-3; TRBD2 matches at 15 bases. The CDR3 has 18 residues. CDR1 is MNHNY and CDR2 is SVGAGI in the germline V gene (reference sequence). Germline trimming cut 6 bases from V and 8 bases from J; bases unmatched to any gene: 15. The CDR3 nucleotides read TGTGCCAGCAGCCCACAACCGGGGACTAGCGGGAGGACGCGTACGCAGTATTTT. Its translation: CASSPQPGTSGRTRTQYF.

In its sample, this clonotype was seen a few times. The J gene is TRBJ2-7, the V gene TRBV5-5, with 11 bases aligning to TRBD1. From germline, CDR1 is SGHKS and CDR2 YYEKEE (reference sequence). The CDR3 spans 16 residues. The junction had 11 bases not matched to a gene; V was cut back by 4 bases and J by 5 bases. The CDR3 coding sequence is TGTGCCAGCAGCACGGGACAGGGGGGAAGGATCGACGAGCAGTACTTC. Translation: CASSTGQGGRIDEQYF.

The sample holds a few counts of this clonotype. The chain carries TRBV9 and TRBJ1-4; the D is unclear. The CDR3 has 15 amino acids. With 0 bases removed from V and 4 bases from J, the gap between germline ends came to 10 bases. The germline V gene encodes CDR1 SGDLS and CDR2 YYNGEE. The CDR3 sequence: CASSVAGQSNEKLFF. In nucleotides, the CDR3 is TGTGCCAGCAGCGTAGCTGGTCAGAGTAATGAAAAACTGTTTTTT.

DNA of the CDR3: TGTGCCAGCAGCTTAGGTGTCGGCTTAAATGAAAAACTGTTTTTT. It translates to CASSLGVGLNEKLFF. This chain joins TRBV7-9 and TRBJ1-4; no clear D gene. This CDR3 is built from 15 residues. Germline V gene data show CDR1 as SEHNR and CDR2 as FQNEAQ (reference sequence). The V gene lost 1 base and the J gene lost 5 bases, with 11 bases spanning the gap.

This clonotype was counted between two and nine times. The chain couples TRBV27 to TRBJ2-1; weak D call: TRBD2 (6 bases). V was shortened by 4 bases and J by 4 bases, with 14 bases between the two germline ends. Germline lookup yields CDR1 MNHEY and CDR2 SMNVEV (reference sequence). The CDR3 consists of 15 residues. In DNA, the CDR3 is TGTGCCAGCAGTTCAGCGGAGGCGGGGTACAATGAGCAGTTCTTC. Protein: CASSSAEAGYNEQFF.

V gene TRBV7-9 combines with J gene TRBJ2-7, with 9 nucleotides matching TRBD1. Germline-derived CDR1 and CDR2 are SEHNR and FQNEAQ (reference sequence). The CDR3 contains 15 residues. J lost 5 bases, V lost 5 bases, and 10 bases had no gene match. CDR3 sequence: CASSQPGQGRHEQYF. The DNA of the CDR3 is TGTGCCAGCAGCCAACCGGGACAGGGTCGGCACGAGCAGTACTTC.

A few counts support this clonotype. This chain joins TRBV11-3 and TRBJ2-1, with 8 positions matching TRBD1. This CDR3 has 15 amino acids. Per the germline V gene, CDR1 is SGHNT and CDR2 is YENEEA. V dropped 5 bases and J dropped 4; count of bases not matched to a gene: 7. CDR3 residues: CASSPDRGGYNEQFF. For the CDR3, the DNA is TGTGCCAGCAGCCCCGACAGGGGAGGATACAATGAGCAGTTCTTC.

This sequence joins TRBV18 and TRBJ2-7; D is uncertain. Germline V gene sequence: CDR1 KGHSH, CDR2 LQKENI. The CDR3 contains 12 residues. Between the trimmed V and J ends, which lost 2 bases and 6 bases, there was a span of 8 bases. The DNA for the CDR3 is TGTGCCAGCTCACCAAGCTCCGGCGAGCAGTACTTC. Translated, it gives CASSPSSGEQYF.

The chain recombines TRBV7-9 with TRBJ2-1; 10 bases fit TRBD2. Germline values: CDR1 SEHNR, CDR2 FQNEAQ (reference sequence). The V gene end was trimmed by 5 bases and the J gene end by 3 bases; junction bases not matched to a gene: 4. The CDR3 runs to 15 residues. The CDR3 is CASSLTSGRYNEQFF. CDR3 sequence (DNA): TGTGCCAGCAGCCTGACTAGCGGGCGCTACAATGAGCAGTTCTTC.

This chain connects TRBV5-1 to TRBJ2-1; 10 bases line up with TRBD1. Germline trimming cut 1 base from V and 8 bases from J; bases unmatched to any gene: 3. The CDR3 is made up of 14 amino acids. Per the germline V gene, CDR1 is SGHRS and CDR2 is YFSETQ. The CDR3 reads CASSLPGQGYEQFF. CDR3 sequence (DNA): TGCGCCAGCAGCTTGCCGGGACAGGGGTATGAGCAGTTCTTC.

This clonotype has more than one count but fewer than ten. The V and J genes are TRBV4-3 and TRBJ2-5, with D perhaps TRBD1 (6 bases). The CDR3 consists of 13 residues. Germline CDR1 and CDR2: LGHNA and YSLEER. Trimming took off 2 bases at V and 9 bases at J, with 13 bases between the two ends. The CDR3 DNA sequence: TGCGCCAGCAGCCAACAACAGGGACGGGCCCAGTACTTC. It translates to CASSQQQGRAQYF.

This sequence joins TRBV3-1 and TRBJ1-4, with no clear D. The germline V and J ends were trimmed by 1 base and 5 bases, with 11 bases remaining between them. CDR3 length equals 15 residues. Germline V gene lookup returns CDR1 LGHDT and CDR2 YNNKEL (reference sequence). CDR3 loop: CASSQGTARNEKLFF. The CDR3 bases are TGTGCCAGCAGCCAAGGGACCGCAAGAAATGAAAAACTGTTTTTT.

This clonotype was counted between two and nine times. J is TRBJ2-4 and V is TRBV6-2 or TRBV6-3; TRBD1 or TRBD2 may be the D gene (6 bases each). Germline V gene lookup returns CDR1 MNHEY and CDR2 SVGEGT. The CDR3 runs to 15 residues. Deletions cut 5 bases from V and 3 bases from J, with 14 bases between. CDR3 DNA sequence: TGTGCCAGCAGTCGGAAGGGGGGATTCAAAAACATTCAGTACTTC. Translated: CASSRKGGFKNIQYF.